A selection of T cell receptor beta chains follows, all from one sample in a study of Ad26.COV2.S vaccination and SARS-CoV-2 variants. The method was immunoSEQ multiplex PCR; TCRdb's version includes in-frame clones alone and lacks a portion of them. The data hold about 460,000 clones, with roughly nine tenths observed a single time. The source was peripheral blood, collected in a trial of Ad26.COV2.S vaccine versus placebo. The receptors stem from a person aged 18-60 years who received the Ad26.COV2.S COVID-19 vaccine or a placebo. Each CDR3 is given with its conserved first and last residue. D genes are given only for firm matches. A clone size is listed for some rows: how often the clone was seen (once, few, many), or a class if it is expanded.

abundance,d_gene,v_gene,j_gene,len,CDR3aa,CDR3nt
NA,NA,TRBV7-9,TRBJ2-7,12,CASSPTAHEQYF,TGTGCCAGCAGCCCAACGGCGCACGAGCAGTACTTC
NA,TRBD1,TRBV6-5,TRBJ1-5,15,CLTGRDNYSNQPQHF,TGTTTGACAGGGAGGGATAACTATAGCAATCAGCCCCAGCATTTT
few,NA,TRBV5-8,TRBJ1-5,16,CASSLFKLISNQPQHF,TGTGCCAGCAGCTTGTTTAAGCTTATTAGCAATCAGCCCCAGCATTTT
NA,NA,TRBV9,TRBJ2-1,16,CASSPKGRDSYNEQFF,TGTGCCAGCAGCCCCAAAGGAAGGGACTCTTACAATGAGCAGTTCTTC
NA,NA,TRBV29-1,TRBJ1-2,14,CSVVWVDSLHGYTF,TGCAGCGTTGTATGGGTGGACAGTCTACATGGCTACACCTTC
NA,NA,TRBV27,TRBJ2-1,15,CASSLDPSSYNEQFF,TGTGCCAGCAGCCTGGACCCGAGCTCCTACAATGAGCAGTTCTTC
NA,TRBD2,TRBV13,TRBJ2-1,15,CASSSRLGLAHEQFF,TGTGCCAGCAGCTCCCGACTTGGACTAGCCCATGAGCAGTTCTTC
NA,NA,TRBV6-5,TRBJ1-1,16,CASSYSGGTKNTEAFF,TGTGCCAGCAGTTACTCCGGCGGGACAAAGAACACTGAAGCTTTCTTT
NA,TRBD2,TRBV19,TRBJ2-1,13,CASGQAGVTVQFF,TGTGCCAGTGGGCAAGCGGGAGTCACTGTGCAGTTCTTC
NA,NA,TRBV5-1,TRBJ2-2,15,CASSPFLDFTGELFF,TGCGCCAGCAGCCCCTTTCTAGATTTCACCGGGGAGCTGTTTTTT
NA,TRBD1,TRBV5-1,TRBJ2-1,18,CASSVGQGARSSYNEQFF,TGCGCCAGCAGCGTAGGACAGGGGGCGAGGAGCTCCTACAATGAGCAGTTCTTC
NA,TRBD1,TRBV9,TRBJ1-2,16,CASSVGQGIGLWGYTF,TGTGCCAGCAGCGTAGGACAGGGTATAGGATTGTGGGGCTACACCTTC
NA,NA,TRBV27,TRBJ1-1,14,CASSLQGLGTEAFF,TGTGCCAGCAGTCTCCAGGGCCTCGGCACTGAAGCTTTCTTT
once,NA,TRBV4-1,TRBJ2-6,18,CASSQTNLRGLWANVLTF,TGCGCCAGCAGCCAAACCAATCTCAGGGGCCTCTGGGCCAACGTCCTGACTTTC
NA,TRBD1,TRBV7-2,TRBJ1-2,14,CASSSNRDRVGYTF,TGTGCCAGCAGCTCAAACCGGGACAGGGTAGGCTACACCTTC
NA,NA,TRBV7-9,TRBJ1-3,14,CASSLDSFGNTIYF,TGTGCCAGCAGTTTGGACTCCTTCGGAAACACCATATATTTT
NA,NA,TRBV6-1,TRBJ1-2,16,CASSEGGGGRNYGYTF,TGTGCCAGCAGTGAAGGAGGAGGTGGCAGGAACTATGGCTACACCTTC
NA,NA,TRBV6-2/TRBV6-3,TRBJ2-7,15,CASSSTTKIGYEQYF,TGTGCCAGCAGTTCGACTACCAAAATTGGTTACGAGCAGTACTTC
NA,NA,TRBV7-9,TRBJ2-7,17,CASSLAYLDTAAYEQYF,TGTGCCAGCAGCTTAGCCTACCTAGACACGGCAGCCTACGAGCAGTACTTC
NA,NA,TRBV5-4,TRBJ2-7,14,CASSLGLFGYEQYF,TGTGCCAGCAGCTTGGGACTTTTCGGGTACGAGCAGTACTTC
NA,NA,TRBV10-2,TRBJ1-1,14,CASSEGGPHTEAFF,TGCGCCAGCAGTGAGGGGGGGCCGCACACTGAAGCTTTCTTT
NA,TRBD2,TRBV7-3,TRBJ2-1,15,CASSPGLAAHNEQFF,TGTGCCAGCAGCCCCGGACTAGCGGCCCACAATGAGCAGTTCTTC
NA,TRBD2,TRBV25-1,TRBJ2-3,17,CASSEAPGGRRTDTQYF,TGTGCCAGCAGTGAAGCCCCGGGCGGGAGACGGACAGATACGCAGTATTTT
NA,TRBD1,TRBV13,TRBJ2-6,19,CASSLVSGQLNSGANVLTF,TGTGCCAGCAGCTTAGTCTCGGGACAGCTAAACTCTGGGGCCAACGTCCTGACTTTC
NA,TRBD2,TRBV30,TRBJ2-1,15,CASGTSGRRYNEQFF,TGTGCCTCGGGGACTAGCGGGAGGAGGTACAATGAGCAGTTCTTC
NA,NA,TRBV19,TRBJ1-6,15,CASTGAASYNSPLHF,TGTGCCAGTACCGGCGCAGCCTCCTATAATTCACCCCTCCACTTT
NA,NA,TRBV4-1,TRBJ1-3,16,CASSHQFGVGGNTIYF,TGCGCCAGCAGCCATCAGTTTGGAGTAGGTGGAAACACCATATATTTT
NA,NA,TRBV14,TRBJ2-3,14,CASRTGLSTDTQYF,TGTGCCAGCAGAACAGGTCTTAGCACAGATACGCAGTATTTT
few,NA,TRBV10-1,TRBJ2-7,14,CASSEQRNSYEQYF,TGCGCCAGCAGTGAACAGCGGAACTCCTACGAGCAGTACTTC
few,NA,TRBV30,TRBJ1-2,15,CAWSADGSVNYGYTF,TGTGCCTGGAGTGCCGATGGGAGCGTCAACTATGGCTACACCTTC
few,NA,TRBV25-1,TRBJ1-4,16,CASSIPGTSSNEKLFF,TGTGCCAGCTCAATTCCCGGGACATCCTCTAATGAAAAACTGTTTTTT
NA,NA,TRBV25-1,TRBJ2-7,14,CASRHAGGNYEQYF,TGTGCCAGCAGGCATGCAGGGGGGAACTACGAGCAGTACTTC
once,TRBD1,TRBV18,TRBJ1-1,16,CASSLSAGTENTEAFF,TGTGCCAGCTCATTGTCCGCCGGGACAGAGAACACTGAAGCTTTCTTT
NA,TRBD2,TRBV19,TRBJ2-1,16,CASRRGTSGRGSEQFF,TGTGCCAGTAGGCGTGGGACTAGCGGGAGGGGGTCGGAGCAGTTCTTC
NA,NA,TRBV6-5,TRBJ2-2,14,CASTRIGGAGELFF,TGTGCCAGCACCCGGATAGGGGGGGCCGGGGAGCTGTTTTTT
NA,NA,TRBV10-3,TRBJ2-2,13,CAIQRGNTGELFF,TGTGCCATCCAAAGGGGGAACACCGGGGAGCTGTTTTTT
NA,NA,TRBV3-1/TRBV3-2,TRBJ1-1,14,CASSQVSANTEAFF,TGTGCCAGCAGCCAAGTTTCGGCGAACACTGAAGCTTTCTTT
NA,NA,TRBV28,TRBJ1-5,15,CASSSTEQGVQPQHF,TGTGCCAGCAGTTCGACCGAACAGGGAGTTCAGCCCCAGCATTTT
NA,NA,TRBV27,TRBJ2-1,16,CASTTGAGPTYNEQFF,TGTGCCAGCACCACTGGGGCGGGGCCCACCTACAATGAGCAGTTCTTC
NA,NA,TRBV6-1,TRBJ2-6,14,CASSELSGANVLTF,TGTGCCAGCAGTGAACTCTCTGGGGCCAACGTCCTGACTTTC
few,NA,TRBV14,TRBJ1-1,16,CASSQNWGQMNTEAFF,TGTGCCAGCAGCCAAAACTGGGGGCAGATGAACACTGAAGCTTTCTTT
NA,NA,TRBV6-5,TRBJ2-1,15,CASSNRGQGRNEQFF,TGTGCCAGCAGTAACCGGGGCCAGGGTCGCAATGAGCAGTTCTTC
NA,TRBD1,TRBV5-3,TRBJ1-5,19,CARSPSAGQGVYSNQPQHF,TGTGCCAGAAGCCCGTCTGCGGGACAGGGAGTCTATAGCAATCAGCCCCAGCATTTT
NA,TRBD1,TRBV7-9,TRBJ1-3,15,CASSESGTARGAVYF,TGTGCCAGCAGCGAATCCGGGACAGCCAGAGGGGCCGTATATTTT
NA,NA,TRBV6-6,TRBJ2-7,14,CASSYSGGLNEQYF,TGTGCCAGCAGTTACTCGGGGGGGCTCAACGAGCAGTACTTC
NA,NA,TRBV6-1,TRBJ2-1,18,CASSEAQLSGESYNEQFF,TGTGCCAGCAGTGAAGCCCAGTTGTCCGGGGAATCCTACAATGAGCAGTTCTTC
NA,NA,TRBV29-1,TRBJ2-2,15,CSVGKLGPYTGELFF,TGCAGCGTTGGCAAATTGGGGCCGTACACCGGGGAGCTGTTTTTT
NA,TRBD2,TRBV3-1/TRBV3-2,TRBJ2-7,14,CASSPRTSGSEQYF,TGTGCCAGCAGCCCACGGACTAGCGGGAGCGAGCAGTACTTC
NA,TRBD2,TRBV11-2,TRBJ2-1,16,CASSPKRGSSYNEQFF,TGTGCCAGCAGCCCGAAGCGGGGGAGCTCCTACAATGAGCAGTTCTTC
NA,NA,TRBV27,TRBJ1-1,17,CASSSQGGGLINTEAFF,TGTGCCAGCAGTTCCCAGGGCGGGGGACTCATAAACACTGAAGCTTTCTTT
NA,NA,TRBV7-9,TRBJ1-5,13,CASSFNGGQPQHF,TGTGCCAGCAGCTTCAATGGCGGTCAGCCCCAGCATTTT
NA,NA,TRBV2,TRBJ1-3,14,CASSEVWTGNTIYF,TGTGCCAGCAGTGAAGTATGGACTGGAAACACCATATATTTT
few,NA,TRBV28,TRBJ1-5,16,CASSYSGRGSNQPQHF,TGTGCCAGCAGTTATTCCGGCAGGGGAAGCAATCAGCCCCAGCATTTT
NA,NA,TRBV14,TRBJ1-1,13,CASSQRGHTEAFF,TGTGCCAGCAGCCAAAGGGGTCACACTGAAGCTTTCTTT
NA,TRBD1,TRBV27,TRBJ1-2,16,CASSDQGAGGIVGYTF,TGTGCCAGCAGCGACCAGGGGGCTGGAGGTATTGTTGGCTACACCTTC
NA,TRBD1,TRBV20-1,TRBJ1-4,15,CSASPADRVNEKLFF,TGCAGTGCTAGTCCGGCGGACAGGGTAAATGAAAAACTGTTTTTT
once,NA,TRBV6-5,TRBJ1-1,14,CASSYPGLLTEAFF,TGTGCCAGCAGTTACCCAGGTCTTTTAACTGAAGCTTTCTTT
once,NA,TRBV19,TRBJ1-1,15,CASSILGSPAREAFF,TGTGCCAGTAGTATCTTGGGTTCTCCAGCCCGTGAAGCTTTCTTT
NA,NA,TRBV3-1/TRBV3-2,TRBJ2-7,15,CASSQEVAVNYEQYF,TGTGCCAGCAGCCAAGAAGTGGCGGTAAACTACGAGCAGTACTTC